This T cell receptor (beta chain) was obtained from a study of shared clonotypes between healthy human individuals. There are 14 residues in the CDR3. Germline assignment: CDR1 SGHDT and CDR2 YYEEEE. V was shortened by 3 bases and J by 2 bases, with 12 bases between the two germline ends. TCRdb's copy holds only in-frame clones and misses some; the assay was immunoSEQ multiplex PCR. The sample includes millions of clones, less than 95% seen only once; the top ten take 0.9% to 1.3%. CD45RO-negative CD8 cells positively selected for CCR7 made up the naive population, which excluded terminally differentiated effector memory CD45RA+ cells. There were no recent acute infections or vaccinations among the donors, who were healthy HIV-negative adults.

This TCR derives from a man younger than 35 in good health. The material sequenced was naive CD8+ T cells sorted from blood. J is TRBJ2-7 and V is TRBV5-6, with D possibly matching TRBD2 (5 bases). The CDR3 DNA follows: TGTGCCAGCAGCTACGGGGAACTCACCTACGAGCAGTACTTC. This encodes CASSYGELTYEQYF.